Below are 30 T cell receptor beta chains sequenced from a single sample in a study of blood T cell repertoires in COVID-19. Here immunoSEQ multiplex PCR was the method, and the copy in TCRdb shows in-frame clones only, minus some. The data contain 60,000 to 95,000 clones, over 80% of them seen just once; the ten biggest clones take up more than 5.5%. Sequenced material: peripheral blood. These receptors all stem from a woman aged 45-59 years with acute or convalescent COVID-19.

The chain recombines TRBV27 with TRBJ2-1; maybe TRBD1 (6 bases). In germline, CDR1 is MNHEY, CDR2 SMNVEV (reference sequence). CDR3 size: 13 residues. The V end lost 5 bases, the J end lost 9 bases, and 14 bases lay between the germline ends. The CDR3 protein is CASSNSGVGEQFF. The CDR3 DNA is TGTGCCAGCAGTAACTCAGGGGTCGGTGAGCAGTTCTTC.

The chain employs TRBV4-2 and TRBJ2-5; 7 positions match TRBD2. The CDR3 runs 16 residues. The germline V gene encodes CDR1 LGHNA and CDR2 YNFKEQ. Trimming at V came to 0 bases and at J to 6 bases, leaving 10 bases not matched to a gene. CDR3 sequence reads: CASSQDWGGPGKTQYF. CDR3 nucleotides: TGTGCCAGCAGCCAAGATTGGGGAGGGCCAGGGAAGACCCAGTACTTC.

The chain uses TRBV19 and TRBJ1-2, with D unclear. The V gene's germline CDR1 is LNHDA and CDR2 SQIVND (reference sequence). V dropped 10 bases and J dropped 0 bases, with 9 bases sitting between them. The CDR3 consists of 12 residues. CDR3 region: CAIEATNYGYTF. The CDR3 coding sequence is TGTGCCATAGAGGCTACTAACTATGGCTACACCTTC.

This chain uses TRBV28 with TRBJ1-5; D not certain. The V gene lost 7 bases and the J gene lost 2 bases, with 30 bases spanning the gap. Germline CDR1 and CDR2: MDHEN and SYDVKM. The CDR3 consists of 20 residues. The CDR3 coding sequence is TGTGCCAGCACCTCAAAAGGACCCGGGATCCTAATTGGGCGCAATCAGCCCCAGCATTTT. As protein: CASTSKGPGILIGRNQPQHF. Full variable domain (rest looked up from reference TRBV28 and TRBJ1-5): DVKVTQSSRYLVKRTGEKVFLECVQDMDHENMFWYRQDPGLGLRLIYFSYDVKMKEKGDIPEGYSVSREKKERFSLILESASTNQTSMYLCASTSKGPGILIGRNQPQHFGDGTRLSIL.

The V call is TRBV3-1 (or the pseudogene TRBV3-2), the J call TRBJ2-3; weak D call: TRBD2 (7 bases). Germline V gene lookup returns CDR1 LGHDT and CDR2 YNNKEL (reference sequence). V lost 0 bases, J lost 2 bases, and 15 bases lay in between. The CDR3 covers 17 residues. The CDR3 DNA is TGTGCCAGCAGCCAAGATCGGGCGGGGGCCCTCACAGATACGCAGTATTTT. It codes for CASSQDRAGALTDTQYF.

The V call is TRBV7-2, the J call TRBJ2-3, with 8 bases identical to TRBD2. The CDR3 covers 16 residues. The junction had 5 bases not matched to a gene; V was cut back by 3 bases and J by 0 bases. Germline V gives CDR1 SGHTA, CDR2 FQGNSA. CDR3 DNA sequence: TGTGCCAGCAGCTTTGGGCAGCGGGAGAGCACAGATACGCAGTATTTT. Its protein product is CASSFGQRESTDTQYF.

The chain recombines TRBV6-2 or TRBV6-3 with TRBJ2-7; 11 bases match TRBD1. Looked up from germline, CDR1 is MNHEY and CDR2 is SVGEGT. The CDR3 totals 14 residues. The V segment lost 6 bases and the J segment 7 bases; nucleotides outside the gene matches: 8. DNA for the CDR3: TGTGCCAGCAGCCAGGACAGGGGGCCTCGGGAGCAGTACTTC. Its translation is CASSQDRGPREQYF.

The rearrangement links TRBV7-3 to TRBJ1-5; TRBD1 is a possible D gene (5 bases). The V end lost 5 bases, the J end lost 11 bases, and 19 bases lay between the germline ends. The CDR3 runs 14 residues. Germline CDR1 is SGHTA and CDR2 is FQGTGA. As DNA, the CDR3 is TGTGCCAGCAGCCCTCCCAGCCGAGGAGGGGCCCAGCATTTT. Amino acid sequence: CASSPPSRGGAQHF.

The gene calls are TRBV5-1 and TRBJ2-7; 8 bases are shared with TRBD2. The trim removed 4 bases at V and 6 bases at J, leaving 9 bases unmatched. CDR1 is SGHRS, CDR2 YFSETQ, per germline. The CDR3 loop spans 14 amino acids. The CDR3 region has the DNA TGCGCCAGCAGCGTACAGACTAGCGTGGGCGAGCAGTACTTC. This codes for CASSVQTSVGEQYF.

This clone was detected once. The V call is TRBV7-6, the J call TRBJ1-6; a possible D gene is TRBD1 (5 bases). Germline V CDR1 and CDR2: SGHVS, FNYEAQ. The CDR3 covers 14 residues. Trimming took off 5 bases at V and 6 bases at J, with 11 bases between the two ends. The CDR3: CASSQGETNSPLHF. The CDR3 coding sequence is TGTGCCAGCAGCCAAGGGGAAACTAATTCACCCCTCCACTTT.

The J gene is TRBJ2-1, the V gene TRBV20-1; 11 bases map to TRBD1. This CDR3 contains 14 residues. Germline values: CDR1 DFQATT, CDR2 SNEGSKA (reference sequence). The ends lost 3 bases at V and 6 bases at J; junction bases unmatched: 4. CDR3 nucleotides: TGCAGTGCTAGTAGGACAGGGGGCCGCAATGAGCAGTTCTTC. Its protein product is CSASRTGGRNEQFF.

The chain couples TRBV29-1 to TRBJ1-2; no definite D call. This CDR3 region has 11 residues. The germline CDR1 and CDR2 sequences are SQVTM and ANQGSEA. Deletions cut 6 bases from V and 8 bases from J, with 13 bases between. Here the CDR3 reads CSVPNLSGYTF. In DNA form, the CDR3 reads TGCAGCGTCCCGAACTTGAGCGGCTACACCTTC.

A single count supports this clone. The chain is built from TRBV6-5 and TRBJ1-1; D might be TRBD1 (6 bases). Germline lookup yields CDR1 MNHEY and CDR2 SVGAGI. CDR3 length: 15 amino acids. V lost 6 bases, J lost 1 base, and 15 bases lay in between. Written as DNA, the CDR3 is TGTGCCAGCAGCCCGACGGACAGAAAGAACACTGAAGCTTTCTTT. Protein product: CASSPTDRKNTEAFF.

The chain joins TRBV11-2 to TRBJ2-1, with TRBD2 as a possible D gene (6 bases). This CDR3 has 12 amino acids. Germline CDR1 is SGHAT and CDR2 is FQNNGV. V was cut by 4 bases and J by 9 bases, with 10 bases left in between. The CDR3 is CASSSGVTEQFF. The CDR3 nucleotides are TGTGCCAGCAGCTCGGGAGTAACTGAGCAGTTCTTC.

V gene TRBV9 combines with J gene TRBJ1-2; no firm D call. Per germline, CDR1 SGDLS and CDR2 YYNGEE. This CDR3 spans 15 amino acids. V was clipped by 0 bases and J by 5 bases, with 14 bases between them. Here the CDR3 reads CASSVGSATMYGYTF. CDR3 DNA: TGTGCCAGCAGCGTAGGAAGCGCAACGATGTATGGCTACACCTTC.

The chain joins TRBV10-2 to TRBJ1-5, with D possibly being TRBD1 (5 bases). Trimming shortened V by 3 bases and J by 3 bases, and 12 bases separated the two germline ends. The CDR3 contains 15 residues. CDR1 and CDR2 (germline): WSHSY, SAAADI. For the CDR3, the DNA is TGCGCCAGCAGTGATCCAGACAGATTCAATCAGCCCCAGCATTTT. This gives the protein CASSDPDRFNQPQHF.

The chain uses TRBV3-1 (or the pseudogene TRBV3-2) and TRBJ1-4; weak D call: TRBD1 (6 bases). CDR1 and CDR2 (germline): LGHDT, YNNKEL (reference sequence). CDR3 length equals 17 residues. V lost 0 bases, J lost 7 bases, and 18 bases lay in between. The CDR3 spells CASSQERAGVGSEKLFF. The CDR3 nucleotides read TGTGCCAGCAGCCAAGAACGGGCAGGGGTCGGAAGTGAAAAACTGTTTTTT.

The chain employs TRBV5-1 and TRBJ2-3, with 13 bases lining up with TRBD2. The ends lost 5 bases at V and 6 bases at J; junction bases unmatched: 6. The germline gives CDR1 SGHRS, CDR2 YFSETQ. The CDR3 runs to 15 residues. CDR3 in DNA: TGCGCCAGCAGGTTGACTAGCGGGGGGACTGATACGCAGTATTTT. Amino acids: CASRLTSGGTDTQYF.

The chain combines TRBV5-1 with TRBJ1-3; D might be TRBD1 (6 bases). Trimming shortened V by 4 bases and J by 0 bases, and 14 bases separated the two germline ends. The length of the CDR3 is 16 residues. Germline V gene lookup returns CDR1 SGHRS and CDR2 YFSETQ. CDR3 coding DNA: TGCGCCAGCAGCAACCGGGACATACGCTCTGGAAACACCATATATTTT. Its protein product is CASSNRDIRSGNTIYF.

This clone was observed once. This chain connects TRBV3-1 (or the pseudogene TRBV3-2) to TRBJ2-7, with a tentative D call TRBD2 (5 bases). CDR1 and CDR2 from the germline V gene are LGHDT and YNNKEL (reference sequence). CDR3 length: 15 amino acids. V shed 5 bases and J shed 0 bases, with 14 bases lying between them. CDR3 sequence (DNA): TGTGCCAGCAGCGGACGCGGGCGAAACTCCTACGAGCAGTACTTC. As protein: CASSGRGRNSYEQYF.

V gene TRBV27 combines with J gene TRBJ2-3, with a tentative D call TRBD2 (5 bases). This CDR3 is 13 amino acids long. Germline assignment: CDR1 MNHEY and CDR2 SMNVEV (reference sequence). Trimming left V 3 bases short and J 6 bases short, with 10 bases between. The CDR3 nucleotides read TGTGCCAGCAGTTTCGGTAGGAGGGATACGCAGTATTTT. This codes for CASSFGRRDTQYF.

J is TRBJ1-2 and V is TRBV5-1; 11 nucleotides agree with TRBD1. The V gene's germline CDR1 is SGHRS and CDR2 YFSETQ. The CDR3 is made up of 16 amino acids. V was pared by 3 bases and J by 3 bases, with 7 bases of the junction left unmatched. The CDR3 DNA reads TGCGCCAGCAGCTCCGGTTGGACAGGGGGCGACTATGGCTACACCTTC. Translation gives CASSSGWTGGDYGYTF.

DNA of the CDR3: TGTGCCACCAGCAGAGACCCCCGGGTGAGCGGACAGGGAGTCACCGGGGAGCTGTTTTTT. This codes for CATSRDPRVSGQGVTGELFF. This rearrangement joins TRBV15 to TRBJ2-2; TRBD1 agrees at 8 bases. This CDR3 contains 20 residues. Germline V gives CDR1 LNHNV, CDR2 YYDKDF (reference sequence). The trim removed 0 bases at V and 4 bases at J, leaving 16 bases unmatched.

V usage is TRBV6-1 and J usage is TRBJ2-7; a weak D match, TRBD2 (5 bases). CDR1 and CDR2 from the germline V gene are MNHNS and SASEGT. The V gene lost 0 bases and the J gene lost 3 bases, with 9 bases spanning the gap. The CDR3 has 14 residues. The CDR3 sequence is CASSEAGGGYEQYF. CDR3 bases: TGTGCCAGCAGTGAAGCTGGAGGAGGCTACGAGCAGTACTTC.

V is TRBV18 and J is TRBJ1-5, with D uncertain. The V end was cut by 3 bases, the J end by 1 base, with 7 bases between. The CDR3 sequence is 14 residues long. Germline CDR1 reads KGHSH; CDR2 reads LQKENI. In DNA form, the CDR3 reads TGTGCCAGCTCACCGGCGGGAAGCAATCAGCCCCAGCATTTT. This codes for CASSPAGSNQPQHF. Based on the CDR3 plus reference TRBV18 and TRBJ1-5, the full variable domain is NAGVMQNPRHLVRRRGQEARLRCSPMKGHSHVYWYRQLPEEGLKFMVYLQKENIIDESGMPKERFSAEFPKEGPSILRIQQVVRGDSAAYFCASSPAGSNQPQHFGDGTRLSIL.

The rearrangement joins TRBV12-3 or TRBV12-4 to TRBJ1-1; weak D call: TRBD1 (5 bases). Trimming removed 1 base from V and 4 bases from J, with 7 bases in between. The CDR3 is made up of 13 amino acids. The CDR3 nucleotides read TGTGCCAGCAGTTTAGGCCAGGGCACTGAAGCTTTCTTT. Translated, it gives CASSLGQGTEAFF.

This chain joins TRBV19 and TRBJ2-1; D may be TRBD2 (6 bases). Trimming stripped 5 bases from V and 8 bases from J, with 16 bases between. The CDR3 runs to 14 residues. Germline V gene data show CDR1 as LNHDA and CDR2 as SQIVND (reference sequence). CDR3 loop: CASSWGERIDEQFF. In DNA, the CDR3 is TGTGCCAGTAGTTGGGGGGAGAGAATCGATGAGCAGTTCTTC. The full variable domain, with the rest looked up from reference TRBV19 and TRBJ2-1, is DGGITQSPKYLFRKEGQNVTLSCEQNLNHDAMYWYRQDPGQGLRLIYYSQIVNDFQKGDIAEGYSVSREKKESFPLTVTSAQKNPTAFYLCASSWGERIDEQFFGPGTRLTVL.

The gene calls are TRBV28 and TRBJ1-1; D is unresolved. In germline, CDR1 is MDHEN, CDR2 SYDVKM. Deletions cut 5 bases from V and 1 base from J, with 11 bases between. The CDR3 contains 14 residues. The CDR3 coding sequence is TGTGCCAGCAGTATTTCTGACTGGAACACTGAAGCTTTCTTT. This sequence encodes CASSISDWNTEAFF.

DNA of the CDR3: TGTGCCAGTAGTATAGTAGTCAGAGGAAACTATGGCTACACCTTC. Translating it yields CASSIVVRGNYGYTF. V is TRBV19 and J is TRBJ1-2; no firm D call. Trimming took 1 base from V and 2 from J, leaving 11 bases between them. Germline CDR1 reads LNHDA; CDR2 reads SQIVND (reference sequence). The CDR3 runs to 15 residues. Full variable domain (remainder filled in from reference TRBV19 and TRBJ1-2): DGGITQSPKYLFRKEGQNVTLSCEQNLNHDAMYWYRQDPGQGLRLIYYSQIVNDFQKGDIAEGYSVSREKKESFPLTVTSAQKNPTAFYLCASSIVVRGNYGYTFGSGTRLTVV.

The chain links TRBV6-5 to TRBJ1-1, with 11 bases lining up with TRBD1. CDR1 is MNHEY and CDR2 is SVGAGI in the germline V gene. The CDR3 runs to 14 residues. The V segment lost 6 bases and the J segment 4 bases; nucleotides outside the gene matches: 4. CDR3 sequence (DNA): TGTGCCAGCAGCGGACAGGGGGCTTTCACTGAAGCTTTCTTT. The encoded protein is CASSGQGAFTEAFF.